Each of the 17 T cell receptor beta chains below was sequenced from the same sample in a study of memory CD8 T cells in hepatitis C reinfection (dated by TCRdb to 2016 to 2017). Preparation of the library involved the immunoSEQ multiplex PCR assay. In TCRdb, the immuneACCESS table is reduced to in-frame sequences with V and J assigned. These tables do not hold every clone; where another copy was compared, an unresolved V gene accounts for under half, and the others remain unexplained. The sample table shows 50,000 or so clones, and about 90% are seen once. The ten largest clones add up to roughly 0.99% of the sample. Per the publication, the time point label means: pre-reinfection, 55 to 20 weeks before reinfection detection. The sorted cells were sequenced directly ex vivo, without any in vitro expansion ahead of TCR sequencing. Sample: naive CD8+ T cells sorted from blood. The sample's cell subset or site label is to be understood as: total naive CD8+CD45RO- T cells. Receptor source: a man aged 18-30 years with hepatitis C virus infection.

The chain combines TRBV30 with TRBJ2-3; 8 nucleotides line up with TRBD1. The germline V gene encodes CDR1 GTSNPN and CDR2 SVGIG (reference sequence). Trimming at V came to 7 bases and at J to 4 bases, leaving 7 bases not matched to a gene. The CDR3 spans 13 residues. The CDR3 spells CASRSTGADTQYF. CDR3 sequence (DNA): TGTGCCTCACGATCGACAGGGGCAGATACGCAGTATTTT.

The chain is built from TRBV19 and TRBJ1-1; 7 bases map to TRBD1. Losses at the gene ends were 4 bases for V and 4 bases for J; bases not matched to a gene: 3. The CDR3 length is 13 residues. The germline CDR1 and CDR2 sequences are LNHDA and SQIVND (reference sequence). CDR3 sequence reads: CASSRQGSTEAFF. Here the CDR3 DNA reads TGTGCCAGTAGTAGACAGGGATCCACTGAAGCTTTCTTT.

CDR3 region: CASSPGTNTGELFF. CDR3 sequence (DNA): TGTGCCAGCAGCCCCGGGACAAACACCGGGGAGCTGTTTTTT. The genes are TRBV11-2 and TRBJ2-2; perhaps TRBD1 as D (6 bases). CDR3 size: 14 residues. Germline values: CDR1 SGHAT, CDR2 FQNNGV. Trimming cost V 5 bases and J 2 bases, with 9 bases left between them. The variable domain in full, with the rest retrieved from reference TRBV11-2 and TRBJ2-2, is EAGVAQSPRYKIIEKRQSVAFWCNPISGHATLYWYQQILGQGPKLLIQFQNNGVVDDSQLPKDRFSAERLKGVDSTLKIQPAKLEDSAVYLCASSPGTNTGELFFGEGSRLTVL.

This sequence joins TRBV6-5 and TRBJ2-7; 7 bases agree with TRBD2. This CDR3 has 14 residues. V lost 5 bases to trimming and J lost 4 bases; unmatched junction nucleotides: 8. From germline, CDR1 is MNHEY and CDR2 SVGAGI. DNA for the CDR3: TGTGCCAGCAGTCCGCGGGCTAGCGGATACGAGCAGTACTTC. This translates into CASSPRASGYEQYF.

The chain recombines TRBV6-4 with TRBJ1-1; 7 nucleotides line up with TRBD1. The CDR3 is made up of 15 amino acids. V shed 4 bases and J 2 bases; nucleotides not matched to a gene: 7. The germline CDR1 and CDR2 sequences are MRHNA and SNTAGT. CDR3 coding DNA: TGTGCCAGCAGTGCCCTGGGACAGATCAACACTGAAGCTTTCTTT. Protein: CASSALGQINTEAFF.

The rearrangement links TRBV7-9 to TRBJ2-3; 7 bases are a match to TRBD2. Germline trimming cut 2 bases from V and 6 bases from J; bases unmatched to any gene: 8. The germline V gene has CDR1 SEHNR and CDR2 FQNEAQ (reference sequence). The CDR3 sequence is 15 residues long. Written as DNA, the CDR3 is TGTGCCAGCAGCTTATTGGGCGGGAGCTACGATACGCAGTATTTT. Translating gives CASSLLGGSYDTQYF.

The chain recombines TRBV11-2 with TRBJ2-2, with 10 bases fitting TRBD1. Trimming cost V 5 bases and J 8 bases; bases outside gene matches: 11. The CDR3 consists of 16 residues. Germline V CDR1 and CDR2: SGHAT, FQNNGV. CDR3 amino acids: CASSQPGTGAEGELFF. In DNA, the CDR3 is TGTGCCAGCAGCCAACCCGGGACAGGGGCCGAGGGGGAGCTGTTTTTT.

This clone was found once. The chain uses TRBV5-6 and TRBJ2-7; TRBD1 might be the D (5 bases). This CDR3 is 12 amino acids long. Germline V lookup: CDR1 SGHDT, CDR2 YYEEEE. CDR3 loop: CASSSGLGEQHV. The CDR3 coding sequence is TGTGCCAGCAGCTCAGGGCTGGGTGAGCAGCACGTC.

The chain recombines TRBV5-4 with TRBJ2-5, with TRBD2 matching over 8 bases. The CDR3 runs to 17 residues. CDR1 and CDR2 from the germline V gene are SGHNT and YYREEE (reference sequence). The junction had 15 bases not matched to a gene; V was cut back by 3 bases and J by 5 bases. This CDR3 is CASSSGLDRPEAETQYF. CDR3 coding DNA: TGTGCCAGCAGCTCGGGACTAGACCGCCCGGAGGCGGAGACCCAGTACTTC.

This chain joins TRBV7-8 and TRBJ2-5; possible D gene TRBD2, 6 bases. CDR3 length: 16 amino acids. Germline V gene data show CDR1 as SGHVS and CDR2 as FQNEAQ. The germline V and J ends were trimmed by 5 bases and 5 bases, with 21 bases remaining between them. The CDR3 is CASSTLTLTSDETQYF. The CDR3, as DNA: TGTGCCAGCAGCACTTTGACCCTGACTAGTGACGAGACCCAGTACTTC. The whole variable domain, filled in from reference TRBV7-8 and TRBJ2-5, reads GAGVSQSPRYKVAKRGQDVALRCDPISGHVSLFWYQQALGQGPEFLTYFQNEAQLDKSGLPSDRFFAERPEGSVSTLKIQRTQQEDSAVYLCASSTLTLTSDETQYFGPGTRLLVL.

The chain couples TRBV5-5 to TRBJ2-1, with TRBD2 identical over 7 bases. Looked up from germline, CDR1 is SGHKS and CDR2 is YYEKEE (reference sequence). J was trimmed by 4 bases and V by 4 bases; bases with no gene match: 8. The CDR3 contains 15 residues. Here the CDR3 reads CASSQSGDFYNEQFF. The CDR3 coding sequence is TGTGCCAGCAGCCAGAGCGGGGACTTTTACAATGAGCAGTTCTTC. Based on the CDR3 plus reference TRBV5-5 and TRBJ2-1, the full variable domain is DAGVTQSPTHLIKTRGQQVTLRCSPISGHKSVSWYQQVLGQGPQFIFQYYEKEERGRGNFPDRFSARQFPNYSSELNVNALLLGDSALYLCASSQSGDFYNEQFFGPGTRLTVL.

This clone was seen just once. This sequence joins TRBV27 and TRBJ1-2; tentative D call: TRBD1 (6 bases). V shed 10 bases and J shed 2 bases, with 17 bases lying between them. Germline V CDR1 and CDR2: MNHEY, SMNVEV (reference sequence). This CDR3 has 14 amino acids. CDR3 protein: CATGTYRANYGYTF. Written as DNA, the CDR3 is TGTGCCACAGGGACCTACAGGGCCAACTATGGCTACACCTTC.

As to this clone: An end of the junction differs from the germline gene, which may be a read error. V is TRBV5-5 and J is TRBJ2-5, with 11 bases matching TRBD2. Germline CDR1 SGHKS, CDR2 YYEKEE (reference sequence). This CDR3 is built from 16 residues. The CDR3 protein is CASSPASGGIQDTQYF. The CDR3, as DNA: TGTGCCAGCAGCCCTGCTAGCGGGGGGATCCAAGATACCCAGTACTTC.

V and J are TRBV7-2 and TRBJ2-2; TRBD2 matches 7 bases. There are 15 residues in the CDR3. Germline V gene sequence: CDR1 SGHTA, CDR2 FQGNSA. The junction had 4 bases not matched to a gene; V was cut back by 3 bases and J by 3 bases. CDR3: CASSFPSGYTGELFF. The CDR3 DNA reads as TGTGCCAGCAGCTTTCCTAGCGGTTACACCGGGGAGCTGTTTTTT.

The CDR3 bases are TGTGCCAGCAGCTTAGAGCCTAGCGGTTACAATGAGCAGTTCTTC. This codes for CASSLEPSGYNEQFF. The chain carries TRBV7-9 and TRBJ2-1; 7 nucleotides line up with TRBD2. V was clipped by 1 base and J by 4 bases; unmatched bases: 4. This CDR3 has 15 residues. CDR1 is SEHNR, CDR2 FQNEAQ, per germline (reference sequence).

V gene TRBV14 combines with J gene TRBJ1-1; D gene ambiguous. Germline CDR1 reads SGHDN; CDR2 reads FVKESK. Trimming pared 4 bases from V and 7 bases from J, leaving 10 bases between. This CDR3 spans 12 amino acids. The DNA for the CDR3 is TGTGCCAGCAGCCCAACGGGGTTTGAAGCTTTCTTT. Translated, it gives CASSPTGFEAFF.

V and J are TRBV6-6 and TRBJ1-4; D call uncertain. V lost 3 bases, J lost 5 bases, and 10 bases lay in between. The CDR3 is 14 amino acids. Germline V gene lookup returns CDR1 MNHNY and CDR2 SVGAGI (reference sequence). CDR3 nucleotide sequence: TGTGCCAGCAGTTATCGGCCGGAGAATGAAAAACTGTTTTTT. Its protein is CASSYRPENEKLFF.